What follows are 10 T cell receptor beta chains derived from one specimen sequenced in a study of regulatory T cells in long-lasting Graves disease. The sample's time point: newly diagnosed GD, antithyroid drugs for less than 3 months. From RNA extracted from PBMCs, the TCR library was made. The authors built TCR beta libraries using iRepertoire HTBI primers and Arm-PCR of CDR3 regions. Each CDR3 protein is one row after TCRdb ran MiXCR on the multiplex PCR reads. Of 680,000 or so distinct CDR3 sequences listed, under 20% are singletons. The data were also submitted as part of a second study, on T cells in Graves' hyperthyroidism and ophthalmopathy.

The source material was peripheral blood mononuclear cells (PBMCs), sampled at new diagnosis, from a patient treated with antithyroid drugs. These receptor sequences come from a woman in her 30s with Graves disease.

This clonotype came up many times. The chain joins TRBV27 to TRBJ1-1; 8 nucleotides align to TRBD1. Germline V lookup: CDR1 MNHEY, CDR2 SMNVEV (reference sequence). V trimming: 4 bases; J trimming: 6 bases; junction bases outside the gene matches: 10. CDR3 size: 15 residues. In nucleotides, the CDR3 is TGTGCCAGCAGTTCCCAGGGGGCGCGGTTTTCTGAAGCTTTCTTT. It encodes CASSSQGARFSEAFF.

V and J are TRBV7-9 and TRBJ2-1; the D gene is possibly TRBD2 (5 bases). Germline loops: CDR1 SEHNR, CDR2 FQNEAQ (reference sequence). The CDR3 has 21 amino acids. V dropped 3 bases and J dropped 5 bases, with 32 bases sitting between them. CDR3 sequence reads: CASSFQYYNATGRTANNEQFF. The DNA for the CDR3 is TGTGCCAGCAGCTTTCAATACTATAACGCGACCGGACGGACTGCCAACAATGAGCAGTTCTTC.

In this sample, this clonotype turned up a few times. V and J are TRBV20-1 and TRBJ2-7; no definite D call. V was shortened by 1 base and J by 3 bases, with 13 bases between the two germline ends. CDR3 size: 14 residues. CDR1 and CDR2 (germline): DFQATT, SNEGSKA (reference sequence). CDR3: CSARAQQPVYEQYF. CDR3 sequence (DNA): TGCAGTGCTAGAGCCCAACAGCCAGTCTACGAGCAGTACTTC.

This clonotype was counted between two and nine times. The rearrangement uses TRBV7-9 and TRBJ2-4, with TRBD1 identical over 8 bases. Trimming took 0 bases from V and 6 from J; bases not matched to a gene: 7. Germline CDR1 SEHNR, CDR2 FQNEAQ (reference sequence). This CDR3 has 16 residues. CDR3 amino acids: CASSLAIPGQGNIQYF. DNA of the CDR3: TGTGCCAGCAGCTTAGCGATCCCCGGACAGGGAAACATTCAGTACTTC.

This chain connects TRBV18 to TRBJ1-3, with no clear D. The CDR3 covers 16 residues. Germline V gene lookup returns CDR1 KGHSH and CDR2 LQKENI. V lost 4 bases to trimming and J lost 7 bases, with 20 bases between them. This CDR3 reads CASSHSRALRGNTIYF. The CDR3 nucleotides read TGTGCCAGCTCACACTCTAGGGCTCTGCGCGGGAACACCATATATTTT.

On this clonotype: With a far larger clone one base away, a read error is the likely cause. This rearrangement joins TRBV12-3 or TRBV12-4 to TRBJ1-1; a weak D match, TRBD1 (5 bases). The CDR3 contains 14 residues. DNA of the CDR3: TGTGCCATCAGTGGGACGATAGGGTTGGCTGAAGCTTTCTTT. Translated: CAISGTIGLAEAFF.

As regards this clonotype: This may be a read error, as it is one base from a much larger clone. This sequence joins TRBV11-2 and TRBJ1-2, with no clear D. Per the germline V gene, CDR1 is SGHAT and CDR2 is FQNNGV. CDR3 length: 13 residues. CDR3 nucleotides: TGTGCCAGCAGTCGTCTCCCCAACTATGGCTACGCCTTC. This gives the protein CASSRLPNYGYAF.

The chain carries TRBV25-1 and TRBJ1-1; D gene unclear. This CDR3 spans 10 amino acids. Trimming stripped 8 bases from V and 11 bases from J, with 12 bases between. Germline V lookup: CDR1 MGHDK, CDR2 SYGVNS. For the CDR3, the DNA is TGTGCCAGCGCTGATTCTAGGGCTTTCTTT. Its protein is CASADSRAFF.

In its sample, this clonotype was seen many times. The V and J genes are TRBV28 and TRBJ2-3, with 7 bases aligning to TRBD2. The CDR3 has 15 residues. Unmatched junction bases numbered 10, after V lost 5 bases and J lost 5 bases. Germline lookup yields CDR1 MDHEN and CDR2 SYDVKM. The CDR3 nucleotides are TGTGCCAGCAGTCCTATTGGGACGGGGGGAGATACGCAGTATTTT. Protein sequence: CASSPIGTGGDTQYF.

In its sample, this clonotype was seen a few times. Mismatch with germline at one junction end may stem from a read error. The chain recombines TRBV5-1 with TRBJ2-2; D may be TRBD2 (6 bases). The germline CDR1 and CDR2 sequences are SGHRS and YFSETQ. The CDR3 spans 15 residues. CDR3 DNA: TGCGCCAGCAGCCCGTGGGACTTGAACACCGGGGAGCTGCTTTTT. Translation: CASSPWDLNTGELLF.